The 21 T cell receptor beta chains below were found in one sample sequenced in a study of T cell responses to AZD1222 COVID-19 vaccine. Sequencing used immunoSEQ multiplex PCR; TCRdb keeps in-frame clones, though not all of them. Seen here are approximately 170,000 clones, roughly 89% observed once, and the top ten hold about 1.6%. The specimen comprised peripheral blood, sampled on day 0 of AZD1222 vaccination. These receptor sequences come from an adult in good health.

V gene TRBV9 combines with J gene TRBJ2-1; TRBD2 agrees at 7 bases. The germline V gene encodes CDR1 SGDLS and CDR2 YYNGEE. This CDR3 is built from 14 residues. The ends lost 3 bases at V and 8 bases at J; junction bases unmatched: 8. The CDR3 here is CASSADGGGDEQFF. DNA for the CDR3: TGTGCCAGCAGCGCCGACGGGGGAGGGGATGAGCAGTTCTTC.

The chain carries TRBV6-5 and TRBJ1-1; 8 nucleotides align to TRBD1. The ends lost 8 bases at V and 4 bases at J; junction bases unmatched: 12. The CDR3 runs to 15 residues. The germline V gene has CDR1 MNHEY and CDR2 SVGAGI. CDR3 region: CASYPRGQGGTEAFF. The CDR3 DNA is TGTGCCAGCTACCCCAGGGGGCAAGGGGGCACTGAAGCTTTCTTT.

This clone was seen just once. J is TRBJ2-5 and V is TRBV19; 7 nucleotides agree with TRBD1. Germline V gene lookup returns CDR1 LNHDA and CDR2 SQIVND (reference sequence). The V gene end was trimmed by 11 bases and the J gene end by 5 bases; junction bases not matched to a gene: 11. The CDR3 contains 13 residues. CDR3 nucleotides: TGTGCCTCCGGACAGGCCTCATGGGAGACCCAGTACTTC. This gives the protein CASGQASWETQYF.

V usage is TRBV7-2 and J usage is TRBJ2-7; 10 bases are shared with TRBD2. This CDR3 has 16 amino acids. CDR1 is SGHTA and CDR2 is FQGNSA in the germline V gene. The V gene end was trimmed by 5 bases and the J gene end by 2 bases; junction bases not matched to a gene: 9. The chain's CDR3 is CASSPSSGGTTYEQYF. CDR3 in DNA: TGTGCCAGCAGCCCTTCTAGCGGGGGAACCACCTACGAGCAGTACTTC.

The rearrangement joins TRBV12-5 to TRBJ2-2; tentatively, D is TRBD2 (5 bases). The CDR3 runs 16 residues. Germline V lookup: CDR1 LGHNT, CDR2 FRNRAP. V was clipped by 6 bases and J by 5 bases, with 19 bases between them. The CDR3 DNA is TGTGCTAGTGGCCCCCCGGGGTCCCTGGGGACCGGGGAGCTGTTTTTT. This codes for CASGPPGSLGTGELFF.

For the CDR3, the DNA is TGTGCCAGCAGTTTAGGTTGGGGAAACACCATATATTTT. It is translated as CASSLGWGNTIYF. The rearrangement joins TRBV12-3 or TRBV12-4 to TRBJ1-3; D unclear. V lost 1 base and J 4 bases, leaving 5 bases between the germline ends. The CDR3 extends over 13 amino acids.

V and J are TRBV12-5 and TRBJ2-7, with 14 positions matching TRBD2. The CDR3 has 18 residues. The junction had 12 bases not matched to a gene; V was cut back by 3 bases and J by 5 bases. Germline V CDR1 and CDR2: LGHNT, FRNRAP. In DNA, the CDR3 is TGTGCTAGTGGTTTCTCGAGACTAGCGGGAGGGCGGGGCGACGAGCAGTACTTC. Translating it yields CASGFSRLAGGRGDEQYF.

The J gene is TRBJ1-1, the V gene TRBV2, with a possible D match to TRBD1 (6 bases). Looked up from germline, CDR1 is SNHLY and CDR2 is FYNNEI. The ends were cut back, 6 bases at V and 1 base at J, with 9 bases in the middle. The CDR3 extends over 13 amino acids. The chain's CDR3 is CASSADRNTEAFF. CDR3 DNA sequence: TGTGCCAGCAGCGCGGACAGGAACACTGAAGCTTTCTTT.

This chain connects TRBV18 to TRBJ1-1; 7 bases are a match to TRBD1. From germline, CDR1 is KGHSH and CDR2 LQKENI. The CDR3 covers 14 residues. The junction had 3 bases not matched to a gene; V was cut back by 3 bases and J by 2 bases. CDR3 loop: CASSPRDRNTEAFF. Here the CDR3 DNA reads TGTGCCAGCTCACCCCGGGACAGAAACACTGAAGCTTTCTTT.

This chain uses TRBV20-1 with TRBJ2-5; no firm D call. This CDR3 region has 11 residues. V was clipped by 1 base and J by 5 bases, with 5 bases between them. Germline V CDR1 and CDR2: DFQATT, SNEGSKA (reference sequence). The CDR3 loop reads CSARVMETQYF. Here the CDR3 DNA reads TGCAGTGCTAGAGTAATGGAGACCCAGTACTTC.

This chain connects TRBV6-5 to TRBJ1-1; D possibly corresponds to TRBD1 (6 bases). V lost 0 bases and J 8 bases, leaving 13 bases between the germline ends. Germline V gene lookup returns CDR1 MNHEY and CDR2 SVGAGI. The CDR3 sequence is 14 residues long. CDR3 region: CASSYSVAGEEAFF. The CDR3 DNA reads TGTGCCAGCAGTTACTCGGTGGCAGGGGAAGAAGCTTTCTTT.

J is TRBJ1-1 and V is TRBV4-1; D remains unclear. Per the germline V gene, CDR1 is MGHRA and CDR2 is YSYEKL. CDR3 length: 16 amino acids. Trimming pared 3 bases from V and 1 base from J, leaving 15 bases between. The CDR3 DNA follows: TGCGCCAGCAGCCAGTATGGCAGCCTTGAGAACACTGAAGCTTTCTTT. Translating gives CASSQYGSLENTEAFF.

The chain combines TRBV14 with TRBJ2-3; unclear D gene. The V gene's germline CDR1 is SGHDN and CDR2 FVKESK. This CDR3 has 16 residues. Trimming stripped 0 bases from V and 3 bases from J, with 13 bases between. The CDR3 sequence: CASSQDPGLTTDTQYF. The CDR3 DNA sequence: TGTGCCAGCAGCCAAGATCCCGGGCTTACTACAGATACGCAGTATTTT.

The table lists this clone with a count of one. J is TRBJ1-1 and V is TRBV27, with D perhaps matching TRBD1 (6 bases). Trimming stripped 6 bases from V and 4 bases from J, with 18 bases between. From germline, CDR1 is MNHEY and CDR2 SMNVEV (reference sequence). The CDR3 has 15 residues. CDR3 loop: CASSPRGARGTEAFF. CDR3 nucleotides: TGTGCCAGCAGCCCCCGGGGGGCGCGGGGCACTGAAGCTTTCTTT.

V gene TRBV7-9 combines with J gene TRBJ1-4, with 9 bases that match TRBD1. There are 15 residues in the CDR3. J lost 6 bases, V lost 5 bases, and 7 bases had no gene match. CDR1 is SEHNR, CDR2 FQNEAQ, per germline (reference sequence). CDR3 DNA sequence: TGTGCCAGCAGCCTCCTAGGGACAGGGCATGAAAAACTGTTTTTT. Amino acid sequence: CASSLLGTGHEKLFF.

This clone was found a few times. This chain's CDR3 is CASSSPRDRYEQYF. CDR3 nucleotide sequence: TGTGCCAGCAGCTCGCCCCGTGACAGGTACGAGCAGTACTTC. The chain combines TRBV7-9 with TRBJ2-7; TRBD1 is a possible D gene (6 bases). Trimming cost V 4 bases and J 4 bases, with 14 bases left between them. The CDR3 extends over 14 amino acids. The germline V gene encodes CDR1 SEHNR and CDR2 FQNEAQ (reference sequence). The variable domain in full, completed from reference TRBV7-9 and TRBJ2-7, reads DTGVSQNPRHKITKRGQNVTFRCDPISEHNRLYWYRQTLGQGPEFLTYFQNEAQLEKSRLLSDRFSAERPKGSFSTLEIQRTEQGDSAMYLCASSSPRDRYEQYFGPGTRLTVT.

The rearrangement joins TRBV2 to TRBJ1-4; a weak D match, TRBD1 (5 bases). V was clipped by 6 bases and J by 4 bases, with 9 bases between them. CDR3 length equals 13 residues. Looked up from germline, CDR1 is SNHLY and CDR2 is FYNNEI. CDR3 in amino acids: CASRRDFNEKLFF. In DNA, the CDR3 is TGTGCCAGCAGAAGGGACTTTAATGAAAAACTGTTTTTT.

The CDR3 region is CATSRDTVRQGGEAFF. DNA of the CDR3: TGTGCCACCAGCAGAGATACGGTCCGACAGGGTGGTGAAGCTTTCTTT. The V call is TRBV15, the J call TRBJ1-1, with TRBD1 matching 7 bases. This CDR3 contains 16 residues. Trimming cost V 0 bases and J 7 bases; bases outside gene matches: 11. Per the germline V gene, CDR1 is LNHNV and CDR2 is YYDKDF (reference sequence).

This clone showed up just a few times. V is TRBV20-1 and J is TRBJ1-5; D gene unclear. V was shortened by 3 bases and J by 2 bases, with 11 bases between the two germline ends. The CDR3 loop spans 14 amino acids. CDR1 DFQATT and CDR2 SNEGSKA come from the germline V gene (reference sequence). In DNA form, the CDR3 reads TGCAGTGCTAGTAGCGCGAACCGCAATCAGCCCCAGCATTTT. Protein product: CSASSANRNQPQHF.

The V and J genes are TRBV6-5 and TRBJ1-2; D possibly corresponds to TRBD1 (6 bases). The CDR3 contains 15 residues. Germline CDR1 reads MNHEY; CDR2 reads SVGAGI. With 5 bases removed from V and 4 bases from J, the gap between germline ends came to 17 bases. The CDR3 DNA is TGTGCCAGCAGTCTAGGGGGTGTTGGTCCCTATGGCTACACCTTC. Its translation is CASSLGGVGPYGYTF.

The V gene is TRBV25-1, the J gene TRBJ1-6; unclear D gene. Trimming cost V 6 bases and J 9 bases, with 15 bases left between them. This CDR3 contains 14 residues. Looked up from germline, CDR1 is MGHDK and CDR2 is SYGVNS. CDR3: CASRGLAVPSPLHF. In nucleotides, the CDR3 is TGTGCCAGCAGGGGATTAGCGGTTCCTTCACCCCTCCACTTT.